These 21 T cell receptor beta chains share one sample of origin, sequenced in a study of human T cells and chemical hapten exposure. TCRdb re-derived calls from the RACE reads in MiXCR, one entry per CDR3 protein. The data contain roughly 380,000 distinct CDR3 sequences, under 6.5% of them seen just once; the ten biggest clones take up about 6%. Time point in this sample: patch test 2, 6 weeks after DPC sensitization. Indicated treatment: therapeutic diphenylcyclopropenone sensitization with weekly scalp DPC. The specimen was whole blood, collected in connection with sensitization to the hapten diphenylcyclopropenone (DPC). These receptors originate from a woman younger than 35 with alopecia areata. Some clones in this sample may be carry-over from other donors' samples.

This clonotype was picked up a small number of times. This chain links TRBV20-1 with TRBJ1-4, with 7 bases lining up with TRBD1. The CDR3 contains 13 residues. With 7 bases clipped from V and 6 bases from J, the junction kept 8 bases outside the gene matches. Per germline, CDR1 DFQATT and CDR2 SNEGSKA (reference sequence). CDR3 protein: CSGRRTGDEKLFF. The CDR3 coding sequence is TGCAGTGGCAGACGGACAGGTGATGAAAAACTGTTTTTT.

The rearrangement joins TRBV25-1 to TRBJ2-5; 7 nucleotides align to TRBD1. CDR3 length equals 16 residues. The trim removed 10 bases at V and 0 bases at J, leaving 14 bases unmatched. In germline, CDR1 is MGHDK, CDR2 SYGVNS. The CDR3 region is CATTGQIGPYQETQYF. The DNA of the CDR3 is TGTGCCACCACGGGACAGATCGGACCGTACCAAGAGACCCAGTACTTC.

This chain connects TRBV6-2 or TRBV6-3 to TRBJ2-3, with TRBD1 matching over 8 bases. Trimming at V came to 4 bases and at J to 5 bases, leaving 8 bases not matched to a gene. This CDR3 is 15 amino acids long. Germline V gene data show CDR1 as MNHEY and CDR2 as SVGEGT. The CDR3 nucleotides read TGTGCCAGCAGTTCGAACAGGGGGTCCGTAGATACGCAGTATTTT. This sequence encodes CASSSNRGSVDTQYF.

This clonotype has only a few counts. V gene TRBV24-1 combines with J gene TRBJ2-3; 12 nucleotides line up with TRBD2. V gave up 6 bases and J gave up 0 bases; unmatched junction bases: 3. The germline gives CDR1 KGHDR, CDR2 SFDVKD. The CDR3 contains 16 residues. The CDR3 is CATSQGTSGSTDTQYF. The CDR3 nucleotides are TGTGCCACCAGTCAAGGGACTAGCGGGAGCACAGATACGCAGTATTTT.

J is TRBJ2-3 and V is TRBV3-1; 12 nucleotides line up with TRBD2. The J segment lost 9 bases and the V segment lost 1 base, leaving 11 bases of the junction unmatched. The germline CDR1 and CDR2 sequences are LGHDT and YNNKEL (reference sequence). There are 17 residues in the CDR3. This CDR3 is CASSQGILAGGAATQYF. The CDR3 DNA reads as TGTGCCAGCAGCCAAGGGATACTAGCGGGGGGCGCCGCGACGCAGTATTTT.

This chain uses TRBV29-1 with TRBJ2-6, with D tentatively TRBD2 (6 bases). V gave up 0 bases and J gave up 0 bases, with 9 bases separating them. Germline CDR1 reads SQVTM; CDR2 reads ANQGSEA. The CDR3 is 16 residues long. The CDR3 sequence: CSVEDYGSSGANVLTF. As DNA, the CDR3 is TGCAGCGTTGAAGACTACGGGAGCTCTGGGGCCAACGTCCTGACTTTC.

In this sample, this clonotype turned up many times. This rearrangement joins TRBV12-3 or TRBV12-4 to TRBJ1-2; D is uncertain. Trimming removed 1 base from V and 8 bases from J, with 8 bases in between. This CDR3 contains 12 residues. CDR3 amino acids: CASSLVVGGYTF. The CDR3 DNA reads TGTGCCAGCAGTTTAGTGGTTGGAGGCTACACCTTC.

This clonotype appeared many times. The CDR3 reads CASSYTGGAGTDTQYF. Written as DNA, the CDR3 is TGTGCCAGCAGTTATACAGGGGGCGCAGGCACAGATACGCAGTATTTT. This rearrangement joins TRBV28 to TRBJ2-3, with 9 positions matching TRBD1. The germline V gene encodes CDR1 MDHEN and CDR2 SYDVKM. V dropped 4 bases and J dropped 1; count of bases not matched to a gene: 6. The CDR3 has 16 amino acids.

This clonotype showed up many times. V gene TRBV6-6 combines with J gene TRBJ1-5, with 7 nucleotides matching TRBD1. The CDR3 is 16 amino acids. With 5 bases clipped from V and 2 bases from J, the junction kept 9 bases outside the gene matches. From germline, CDR1 is MNHNY and CDR2 SVGAGI (reference sequence). The CDR3 DNA is TGTGCCAGCAGTCGAACAGGGGAAGAGGGCAATCAGCCCCAGCATTTT. It yields the protein CASSRTGEEGNQPQHF.

This clonotype was detected ten times or more. The V gene is TRBV10-3, the J gene TRBJ1-5; unclear D gene. Per germline, CDR1 ENHRY and CDR2 SYGVKD. The CDR3 has 13 residues. Trimming stripped 10 bases from V and 5 bases from J, with 15 bases between. In nucleotides, the CDR3 is TGTGCCACTCGGCCAGAGCCCGATCAGCCCCAGCATTTT. Amino acid sequence: CATRPEPDQPQHF.

There are a few counts of this clonotype. V is TRBV2 and J is TRBJ2-7; 7 nucleotides align to TRBD1. Germline V gives CDR1 SNHLY, CDR2 FYNNEI. The V gene end was trimmed by 8 bases and the J gene end by 4 bases; junction bases not matched to a gene: 5. This CDR3 contains 12 residues. The CDR3 region is CASEGQSYEQYF. In DNA, the CDR3 is TGTGCCAGCGAGGGACAGTCGTACGAGCAGTACTTC.

This clonotype turned up a few times. This chain links TRBV9 with TRBJ2-5; D is unclear. CDR1 is SGDLS and CDR2 is YYNGEE in the germline V gene. Trimming took off 2 bases at V and 0 bases at J, with 5 bases between the two ends. CDR3 size: 13 residues. CDR3 in DNA: TGTGCCAGCAGCGTTAGTGACCAAGAGACCCAGTACTTC. Translated, it gives CASSVSDQETQYF.

This clonotype was seen more than once but under ten times. The chain uses TRBV11-2 and TRBJ2-2; D not resolved. V was trimmed by 5 bases and J by 6 bases, leaving 13 bases between them. Looked up from germline, CDR1 is SGHAT and CDR2 is FQNNGV. The CDR3 has 14 residues. The chain's CDR3 is CASSRGVGPGELFF. The CDR3 DNA reads TGTGCCAGCAGCCGTGGGGTAGGGCCCGGGGAGCTGTTTTTT.

The rearrangement joins TRBV20-1 to TRBJ1-1; TRBD1 agrees at 7 bases. CDR1 DFQATT and CDR2 SNEGSKA come from the germline V gene (reference sequence). With 6 bases clipped from V and 3 bases from J, the junction kept 13 bases outside the gene matches. The CDR3 covers 15 residues. The CDR3 coding sequence is TGCAGTGCACCGACAGGGAACTTAGGGTACACTGAAGCTTTCTTT. This gives the protein CSAPTGNLGYTEAFF.

This clonotype was observed many times. CDR3 sequence (DNA): TGTGCCAGCAGCTTAGGGGCTTCGGCGCAGTATTTT. Protein product: CASSLGASAQYF. V usage is TRBV7-2 and J usage is TRBJ2-3; D is uncertain. With 1 base removed from V and 10 bases from J, the gap between germline ends came to 9 bases. CDR1 is SGHTA, CDR2 FQGNSA, per germline. This CDR3 comprises 12 residues. Based on the CDR3 plus reference TRBV7-2 and TRBJ2-3, the full variable domain is GAGVSQSPSNKVTEKGKDVELRCDPISGHTALYWYRQSLGQGLEFLIYFQGNSAPDKSGLPSDRFSAERTGGSVSTLTIQRTQQEDSAVYLCASSLGASAQYFGPGTRLTVL.

The J gene is TRBJ2-4, the V gene TRBV2, with D uncertain. Germline-derived CDR1 and CDR2 are SNHLY and FYNNEI. V shed 6 bases and J shed 0 bases, with 12 bases lying between them. CDR3 length: 15 residues. CDR3 coding DNA: TGTGCCAGCAGCGAAAGAGATATAGCCAAAAACATTCAGTACTTC. Translating gives CASSERDIAKNIQYF.

This clonotype was counted only a few times. The chain employs TRBV29-1 and TRBJ1-3; TRBD1 matches at 10 bases. The CDR3 length is 13 residues. V lost 6 bases, J lost 8 bases, and 7 bases stayed unmatched. Germline CDR1 reads SQVTM; CDR2 reads ANQGSEA. CDR3 protein: CSVARDRGDTIYF. The CDR3 nucleotides are TGCAGCGTCGCCCGGGACAGGGGAGACACCATATATTTT.

This clonotype was recorded many times. V is TRBV20-1 and J is TRBJ1-1; D call uncertain. Trimming took 2 bases from V and 1 from J, leaving 11 bases between them. This CDR3 contains 14 residues. Germline CDR1 and CDR2: DFQATT and SNEGSKA (reference sequence). The CDR3: CSARPHTRNTEAFF. The CDR3 DNA sequence: TGCAGTGCTAGACCCCACACGAGGAACACTGAAGCTTTCTTT.

This clonotype was counted ten times or more. The chain recombines TRBV12-3 or TRBV12-4 with TRBJ1-1; TRBD1 is a possible D gene (5 bases). The CDR3 runs to 19 residues. V lost 4 bases to trimming and J lost 4 bases, with 28 bases between them. CDR3 protein: CASSYNPKFPAGKGTEAFF. CDR3 DNA sequence: TGTGCCAGCAGTTACAACCCAAAATTCCCGGCAGGGAAGGGCACTGAAGCTTTCTTT.

The chain uses TRBV7-9 and TRBJ2-5, with 9 bases that match TRBD2. The germline CDR1 and CDR2 sequences are SEHNR and FQNEAQ (reference sequence). This CDR3 region has 16 residues. V dropped 6 bases and J dropped 1; count of bases not matched to a gene: 9. The chain's CDR3 is CASSSLAGPSQETQYF. CDR3 coding DNA: TGTGCCAGCAGTTCCCTAGCGGGACCGTCCCAAGAGACCCAGTACTTC.

In this sample, this clonotype turned up a few times. The chain carries TRBV10-2 and TRBJ2-3; D remains unclear. The CDR3 sequence is 14 residues long. V lost 1 base and J 2 bases, leaving 7 bases between the germline ends. Germline V gene lookup returns CDR1 WSHSY and CDR2 SAAADI. The CDR3 sequence is CASSEWRNTDTQYF. The CDR3, as DNA: TGCGCCAGCAGTGAGTGGCGGAACACAGATACGCAGTATTTT.